Shown below are 22 T cell receptor beta chains from a single sample sequenced in a study of T cell responses to AZD1222 COVID-19 vaccine. The table came from immunoSEQ multiplex PCR; TCRdb's copy has only in-frame clones and leaves some out. The sample records 90,000 or so clones, approximately 88% being singletons. The sequenced sample was peripheral blood, obtained on day 0 of AZD1222 vaccination. These receptors were obtained from an adult in good health.

The chain couples TRBV4-1 to TRBJ1-5, with a weak D call TRBD1 (5 bases). V was cut by 4 bases and J by 2 bases, with 15 bases left in between. CDR1 and CDR2 from the germline V gene are MGHRA and YSYEKL. This CDR3 spans 16 amino acids. CDR3: CASSLLPRVGNQPQHF. CDR3 bases: TGCGCCAGCAGCCTACTACCCAGGGTCGGCAATCAGCCCCAGCATTTT.

The chain has TRBV30 and TRBJ1-1; TRBD1 matches at 9 bases. The trim removed 5 bases at V and 8 bases at J, leaving 9 bases unmatched. Germline V gene lookup returns CDR1 GTSNPN and CDR2 SVGIG (reference sequence). The CDR3 runs 13 residues. The CDR3 DNA reads as TGTGCCTGGGAGAGGACAGGGGTAACAGAAGCTTTCTTT. Translated, it gives CAWERTGVTEAFF.

The V call is TRBV5-1, the J call TRBJ1-1, with D unresolved. CDR1 is SGHRS, CDR2 YFSETQ, per germline. The CDR3 covers 15 residues. Trimming took off 2 bases at V and 10 bases at J, with 21 bases between the two ends. Here the CDR3 DNA reads TGCGCCAGCAGCTTCCGACCGGAACCTACAAACGGAGCTTTCTTT. Its translation: CASSFRPEPTNGAFF.

About this clone: Within the sample, other DNA sequences also encode this same CDR3. The chain joins TRBV28 to TRBJ1-6, with D unclear. The germline V gene encodes CDR1 MDHEN and CDR2 SYDVKM. This CDR3 has 14 amino acids. V was pared by 3 bases and J by 9 bases, with 12 bases between. The CDR3 region is CASSLGRRSSPLHF. CDR3 DNA sequence: TGTGCCAGCAGTTTGGGTCGGAGGAGTTCACCCCTCCACTTT.

The chain is built from TRBV5-4 and TRBJ1-6, with TRBD1 identical over 8 bases. With V trimmed by 4 bases and J by 7 bases, 13 bases remained unmatched. Germline V gives CDR1 SGHNT, CDR2 YYREEE (reference sequence). The CDR3 has 17 residues. CDR3 loop: CASSRDRTLGGNSPLHF. DNA for the CDR3: TGTGCCAGCAGCCGGGACAGGACCCTCGGCGGAAATTCACCCCTCCACTTT.

The rearrangement joins TRBV27 to TRBJ2-1; TRBD1 matches at 7 bases. V lost 1 base to trimming and J lost 0 bases; unmatched junction nucleotides: 9. Germline CDR1 MNHEY, CDR2 SMNVEV (reference sequence). CDR3 length equals 18 residues. The CDR3, as DNA: TGTGCCAGCAGTTTATTCGGCGCAAACAGGGGCTCCTACAATGAGCAGTTCTTC. It encodes CASSLFGANRGSYNEQFF.

This rearrangement joins TRBV5-1 to TRBJ2-5, with no clear D. Trimming removed 2 bases at V and 5 bases at J, with 10 bases between. The CDR3 loop spans 13 amino acids. Germline CDR1 SGHRS, CDR2 YFSETQ. CDR3 protein: CASSFPRSETQYF. The CDR3 DNA is TGCGCCAGCAGCTTCCCGAGATCTGAGACCCAGTACTTC. Looking up the rest from reference TRBV5-1 and TRBJ2-5 gives the full variable domain: KAGVTQTPRYLIKTRGQQVTLSCSPISGHRSVSWYQQTPGQGLQFLFEYFSETQRNKGNFPGRFSGRQFSNSRSEMNVSTLELGDSALYLCASSFPRSETQYFGPGTRLLVL.

The V gene is TRBV27, the J gene TRBJ2-7; D remains ambiguous. CDR1 is MNHEY and CDR2 is SMNVEV in the germline V gene (reference sequence). The CDR3 runs 15 residues. Deletions cut 6 bases from V and 4 bases from J, with 19 bases between. The CDR3 protein is CASSPTWHNPYEQYF. CDR3 nucleotide sequence: TGTGCCAGCAGCCCTACGTGGCACAACCCGTACGAGCAGTACTTC.

V usage is TRBV6-5 and J usage is TRBJ1-3; D unresolved. V gave up 6 bases and J gave up 8 bases, with 14 bases separating them. CDR3 size: 13 residues. The germline gives CDR1 MNHEY, CDR2 SVGAGI. This CDR3 reads CASRLPPRDTIYF. The DNA of the CDR3 is TGTGCCAGCAGATTACCCCCCCGGGACACCATATATTTT.

The chain combines TRBV27 with TRBJ1-6; 7 bases agree with TRBD1. Germline trimming cut 2 bases from V and 7 bases from J; bases unmatched to any gene: 5. The CDR3 is made up of 15 amino acids. CDR1 and CDR2 (germline): MNHEY, SMNVEV (reference sequence). CDR3 in amino acids: CASSLRQGVNSPLHF. The CDR3 bases are TGTGCCAGCAGTTTACGCCAGGGGGTAAATTCACCCCTCCACTTT.

The genes are TRBV28 and TRBJ1-5; no firm D call. CDR3 size: 12 residues. V lost 8 bases to trimming and J lost 5 bases, with 10 bases between them. CDR1 and CDR2 (germline): MDHEN, SYDVKM. The CDR3 loop reads CASWREDQPQHF. CDR3 bases: TGTGCCAGCTGGAGGGAGGATCAGCCCCAGCATTTT. The whole variable domain, filled in from reference TRBV28 and TRBJ1-5, reads DVKVTQSSRYLVKRTGEKVFLECVQDMDHENMFWYRQDPGLGLRLIYFSYDVKMKEKGDIPEGYSVSREKKERFSLILESASTNQTSMYLCASWREDQPQHFGDGTRLSIL.

The chain has TRBV4-2 and TRBJ1-4, with unresolved D. Trimming took 1 base from V and 8 from J, leaving 5 bases between them. This CDR3 contains 12 residues. Germline loops: CDR1 LGHNA, CDR2 YNFKEQ. CDR3 sequence reads: CASSQGLEKLFF. Here the CDR3 DNA reads TGTGCCAGCAGCCAAGGGTTGGAAAAACTGTTTTTT.

The chain has TRBV5-1 and TRBJ1-1; TRBD1 agrees at 7 bases. CDR1 and CDR2 (germline): SGHRS, YFSETQ. This CDR3 comprises 16 residues. The J segment lost 1 base and the V segment lost 3 bases, leaving 9 bases of the junction unmatched. The CDR3 DNA reads as TGCGCCAGCAGCTGGGGCCGGACAGGAAGGAACACTGAAGCTTTCTTT. Its protein product is CASSWGRTGRNTEAFF.

The V gene is TRBV28, the J gene TRBJ2-7; TRBD2 is a possible D gene (6 bases). The CDR3 length is 14 residues. CDR1 is MDHEN and CDR2 is SYDVKM in the germline V gene. V dropped 6 bases and J dropped 3 bases, with 15 bases sitting between them. Written as DNA, the CDR3 is TGTGCCAGCAGGCGGGACGGTCTCGTCTACGAGCAGTACTTC. Translation: CASRRDGLVYEQYF.

The genes are TRBV9 and TRBJ1-2; 10 nucleotides line up with TRBD1. Per germline, CDR1 SGDLS and CDR2 YYNGEE. The CDR3 totals 14 residues. The V segment lost 3 bases and the J segment 8 bases; nucleotides outside the gene matches: 7. CDR3 DNA sequence: TGTGCCAGCAGCGGCCCGACAGGGGGCGGAGGCTACACCTTC. Translating it yields CASSGPTGGGGYTF.

The chain links TRBV14 to TRBJ2-1; D unclear. The CDR3 loop spans 15 amino acids. The germline V gene encodes CDR1 SGHDN and CDR2 FVKESK. V lost 4 bases to trimming and J lost 0 bases, with 10 bases between them. The CDR3 DNA reads TGTGCCAGCAGCCCGACTGGATACTCCTACAATGAGCAGTTCTTC. Its translation: CASSPTGYSYNEQFF.

The V and J genes are TRBV11-2 and TRBJ2-1; TRBD1 is a possible D gene (5 bases). This CDR3 is 14 amino acids long. V shed 0 bases and J shed 6 bases, with 9 bases lying between them. Germline V gene data show CDR1 as SGHAT and CDR2 as FQNNGV. The CDR3 here is CASSLDLRANEQFF. The CDR3 bases are TGTGCCAGCAGCTTAGATCTCAGGGCCAATGAGCAGTTCTTC.

The chain carries TRBV6-6 and TRBJ1-2; D call uncertain. The CDR3 totals 19 residues. Germline CDR1 and CDR2: MNHNY and SVGAGI (reference sequence). V lost 5 bases to trimming and J lost 4 bases, with 29 bases between them. CDR3 in amino acids: CASSHKHTRVGQDFYGYTF. As DNA, the CDR3 is TGTGCCAGCAGTCACAAACACACCCGGGTCGGGCAGGACTTCTATGGCTACACCTTC.

The V and J genes are TRBV7-9 and TRBJ2-3; 7 positions agree with TRBD2. The CDR3 loop spans 16 amino acids. Per germline, CDR1 SEHNR and CDR2 FQNEAQ (reference sequence). V shed 1 base and J 2 bases; nucleotides not matched to a gene: 6. The CDR3, as DNA: TGTGCCAGCAGCTTAGGACTAGCACGAAACACAGATACGCAGTATTTT. Protein product: CASSLGLARNTDTQYF.

This chain uses TRBV9 with TRBJ2-3; no reliable D call. Trimming took 1 base from V and 0 from J, leaving 3 bases between them. Germline loops: CDR1 SGDLS, CDR2 YYNGEE. This CDR3 has 13 residues. The CDR3 sequence is CASSVRSTDTQYF. The CDR3 nucleotides read TGTGCCAGCAGCGTACGAAGCACAGATACGCAGTATTTT. Supplemented by reference TRBV9 and TRBJ2-3, the full variable domain reads DSGVTQTPKHLITATGQRVTLRCSPRSGDLSVYWYQQSLDQGLQFLIQYYNGEERAKGNILERFSAQQFPDLHSELNLSSLELGDSALYFCASSVRSTDTQYFGPGTRLTVL.

This clone was seen just once. The chain couples TRBV7-2 to TRBJ2-1; 13 nucleotides match TRBD2. CDR1 and CDR2 (germline): SGHTA, FQGNSA. V shed 2 bases, J shed 10 bases, and the junction held 5 bases outside the gene matches. The CDR3 runs to 15 residues. CDR3 residues: CASSLRTSGRGEQFF. DNA for the CDR3: TGTGCCAGCAGCTTAAGGACTAGCGGGAGAGGAGAGCAGTTCTTC.

The chain couples TRBV7-9 to TRBJ1-6; a weak D match, TRBD1 (5 bases). CDR3 length equals 15 residues. The germline V and J ends were trimmed by 5 bases and 9 bases, with 17 bases remaining between them. Germline CDR1 reads SEHNR; CDR2 reads FQNEAQ (reference sequence). CDR3 sequence (DNA): TGTGCCAGCAGCCCCGGGGACCTCCGGGGTTCACCCCTCCACTTT. Translating it yields CASSPGDLRGSPLHF.